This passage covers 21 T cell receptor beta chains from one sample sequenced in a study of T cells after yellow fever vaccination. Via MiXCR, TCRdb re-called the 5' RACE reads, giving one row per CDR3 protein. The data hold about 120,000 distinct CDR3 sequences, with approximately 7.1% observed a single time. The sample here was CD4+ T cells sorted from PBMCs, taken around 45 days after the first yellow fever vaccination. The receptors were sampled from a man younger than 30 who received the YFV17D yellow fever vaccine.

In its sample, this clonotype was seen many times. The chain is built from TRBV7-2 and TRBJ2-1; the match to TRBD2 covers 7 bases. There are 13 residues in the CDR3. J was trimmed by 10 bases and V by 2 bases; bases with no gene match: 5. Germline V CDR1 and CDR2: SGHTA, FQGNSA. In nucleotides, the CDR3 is TGTGCCAGCAGCTTATTTCAGCGGGGCGAGCAGTTCTTC. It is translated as CASSLFQRGEQFF.

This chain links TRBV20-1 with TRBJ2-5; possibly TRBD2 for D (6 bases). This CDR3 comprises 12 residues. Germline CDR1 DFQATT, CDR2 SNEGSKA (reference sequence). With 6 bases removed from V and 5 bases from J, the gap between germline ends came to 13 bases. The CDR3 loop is CSAKDRGETQYF. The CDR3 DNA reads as TGCAGTGCCAAGGACCGGGGGGAGACCCAGTACTTC.

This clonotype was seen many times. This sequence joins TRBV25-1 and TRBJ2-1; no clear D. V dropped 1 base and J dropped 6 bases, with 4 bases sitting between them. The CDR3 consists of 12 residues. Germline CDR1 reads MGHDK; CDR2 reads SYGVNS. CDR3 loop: CASSELGNEQFF. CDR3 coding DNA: TGTGCCAGCAGTGAATTGGGCAATGAGCAGTTCTTC.

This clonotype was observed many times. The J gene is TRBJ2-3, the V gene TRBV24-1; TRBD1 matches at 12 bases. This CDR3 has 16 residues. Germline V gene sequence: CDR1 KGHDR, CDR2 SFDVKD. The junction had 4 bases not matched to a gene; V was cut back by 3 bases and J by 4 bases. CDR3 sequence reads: CATSDVGQGAADTQYF. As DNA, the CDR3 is TGTGCCACCAGTGATGTGGGACAGGGGGCTGCAGATACGCAGTATTTT.

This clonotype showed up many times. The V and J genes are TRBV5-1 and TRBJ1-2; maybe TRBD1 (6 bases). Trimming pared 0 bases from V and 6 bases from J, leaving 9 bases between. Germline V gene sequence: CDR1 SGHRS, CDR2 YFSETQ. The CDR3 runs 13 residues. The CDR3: CASSLEQGNGYTF. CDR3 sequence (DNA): TGCGCCAGCAGCTTGGAACAGGGAAATGGCTACACCTTC.

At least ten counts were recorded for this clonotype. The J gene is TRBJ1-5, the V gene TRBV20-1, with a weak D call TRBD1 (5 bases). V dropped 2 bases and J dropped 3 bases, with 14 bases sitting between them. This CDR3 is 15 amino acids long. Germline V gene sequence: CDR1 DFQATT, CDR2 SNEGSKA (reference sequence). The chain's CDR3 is CSARYGGRVNQPQHF. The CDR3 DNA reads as TGCAGTGCTAGATATGGGGGTAGGGTCAATCAGCCCCAGCATTTT.

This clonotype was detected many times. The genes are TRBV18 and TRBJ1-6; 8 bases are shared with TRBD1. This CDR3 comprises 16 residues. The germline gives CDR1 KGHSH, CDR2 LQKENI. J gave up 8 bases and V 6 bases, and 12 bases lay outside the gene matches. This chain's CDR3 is CASSPRVAGGYSPLHF. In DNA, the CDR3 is TGTGCCAGCTCCCCCAGGGTAGCAGGGGGCTATTCACCCCTCCACTTT.

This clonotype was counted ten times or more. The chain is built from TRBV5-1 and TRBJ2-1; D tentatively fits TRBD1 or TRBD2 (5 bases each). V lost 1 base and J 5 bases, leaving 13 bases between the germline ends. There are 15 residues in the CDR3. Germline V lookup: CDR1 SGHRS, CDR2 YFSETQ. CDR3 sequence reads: CASSLMGPANNEQFF. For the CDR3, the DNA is TGCGCCAGCAGCTTGATGGGACCCGCGAACAATGAGCAGTTCTTC.

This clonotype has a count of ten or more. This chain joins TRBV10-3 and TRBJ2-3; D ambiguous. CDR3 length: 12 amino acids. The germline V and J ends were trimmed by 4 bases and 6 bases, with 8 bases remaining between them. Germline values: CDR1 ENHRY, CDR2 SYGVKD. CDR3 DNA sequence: TGTGCCATCAGTGTTCGTGGTGATACGCAGTATTTT. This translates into CAISVRGDTQYF.

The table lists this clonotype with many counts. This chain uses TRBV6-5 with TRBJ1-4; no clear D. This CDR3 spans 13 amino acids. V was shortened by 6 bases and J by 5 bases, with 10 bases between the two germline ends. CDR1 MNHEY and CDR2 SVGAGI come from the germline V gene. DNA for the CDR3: TGTGCCAGCAGCCGGACGGTGAATGAAAAACTGTTTTTT. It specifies CASSRTVNEKLFF.

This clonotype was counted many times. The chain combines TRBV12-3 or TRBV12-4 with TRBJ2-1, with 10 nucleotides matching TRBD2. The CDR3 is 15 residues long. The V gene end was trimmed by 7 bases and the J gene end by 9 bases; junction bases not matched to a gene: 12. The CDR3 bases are TGTGCCAGCATCCCAAGCGGGGGGGCTTGGGTTGAGCAGTTCTTC. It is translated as CASIPSGGAWVEQFF.

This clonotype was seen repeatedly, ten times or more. Here the CDR3 reads CATTFSGPGIGETQYF. In DNA form, the CDR3 reads TGCGCCACCACTTTTAGCGGGCCCGGGATCGGTGAGACCCAGTACTTC. The V gene is TRBV5-1, the J gene TRBJ2-5; 7 bases align to TRBD2. V was pared by 9 bases and J by 5 bases, with 19 bases of the junction left unmatched. The CDR3 has 16 residues. Looked up from germline, CDR1 is SGHRS and CDR2 is YFSETQ.

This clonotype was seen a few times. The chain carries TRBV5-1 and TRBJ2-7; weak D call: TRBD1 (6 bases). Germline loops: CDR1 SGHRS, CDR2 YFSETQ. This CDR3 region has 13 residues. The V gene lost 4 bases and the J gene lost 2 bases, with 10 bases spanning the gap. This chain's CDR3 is CASSVGTTYEQYF. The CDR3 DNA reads TGCGCCAGCAGCGTGGGGACAACCTACGAGCAGTACTTC.

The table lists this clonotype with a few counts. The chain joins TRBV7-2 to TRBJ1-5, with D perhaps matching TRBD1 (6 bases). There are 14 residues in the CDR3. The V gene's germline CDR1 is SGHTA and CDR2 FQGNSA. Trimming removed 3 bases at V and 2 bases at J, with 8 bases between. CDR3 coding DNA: TGTGCCAGCAGCTTCCGACAGGGCAATCAGCCCCAGCATTTT. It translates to CASSFRQGNQPQHF.

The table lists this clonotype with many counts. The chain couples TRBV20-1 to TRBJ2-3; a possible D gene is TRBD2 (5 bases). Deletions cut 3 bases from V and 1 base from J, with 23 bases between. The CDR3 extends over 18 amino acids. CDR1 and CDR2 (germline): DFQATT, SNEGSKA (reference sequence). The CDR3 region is CSASNPTGKRWGTDTQYF. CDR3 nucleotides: TGCAGTGCTAGTAACCCAACGGGGAAGCGGTGGGGCACAGATACGCAGTATTTT.

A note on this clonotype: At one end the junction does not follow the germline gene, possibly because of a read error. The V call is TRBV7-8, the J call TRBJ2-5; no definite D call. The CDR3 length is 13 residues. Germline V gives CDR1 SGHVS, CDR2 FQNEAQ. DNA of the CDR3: TGTGCCAGCAGCTTCCAGGTTCAAGAAACCCAGTACTTC. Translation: CASSFQVQETQYF.

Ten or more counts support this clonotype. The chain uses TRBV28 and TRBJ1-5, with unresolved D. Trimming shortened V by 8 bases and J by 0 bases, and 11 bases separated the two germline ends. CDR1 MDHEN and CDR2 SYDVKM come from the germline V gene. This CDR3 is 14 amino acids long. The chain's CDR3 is CASGLLSSNQPQHF. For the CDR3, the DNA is TGTGCCAGCGGACTCCTGAGTAGCAATCAGCCCCAGCATTTT.

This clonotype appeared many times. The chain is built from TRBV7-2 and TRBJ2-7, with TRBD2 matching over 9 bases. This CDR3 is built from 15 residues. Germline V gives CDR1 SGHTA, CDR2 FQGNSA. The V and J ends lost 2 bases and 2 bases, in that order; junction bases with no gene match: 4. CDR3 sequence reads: CASSLSVAGAYEQYV. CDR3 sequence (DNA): TGTGCCAGCAGCTTATCGGTAGCGGGGGCCTACGAGCAGTACGTC.

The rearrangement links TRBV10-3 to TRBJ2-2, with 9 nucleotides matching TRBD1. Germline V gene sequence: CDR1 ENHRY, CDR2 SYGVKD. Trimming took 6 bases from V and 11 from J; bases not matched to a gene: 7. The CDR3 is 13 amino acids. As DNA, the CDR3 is TGTGCCATCAGGGGACAGGGCGAGGGCGAGCTGTTTTTT. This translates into CAIRGQGEGELFF.

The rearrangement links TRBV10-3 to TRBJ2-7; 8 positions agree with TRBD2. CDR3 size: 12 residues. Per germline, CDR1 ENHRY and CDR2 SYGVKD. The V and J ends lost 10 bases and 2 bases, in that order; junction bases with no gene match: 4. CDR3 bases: TGTGCCACTAGGACTAGCACCTACGAGCAGTACGTC. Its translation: CATRTSTYEQYV.

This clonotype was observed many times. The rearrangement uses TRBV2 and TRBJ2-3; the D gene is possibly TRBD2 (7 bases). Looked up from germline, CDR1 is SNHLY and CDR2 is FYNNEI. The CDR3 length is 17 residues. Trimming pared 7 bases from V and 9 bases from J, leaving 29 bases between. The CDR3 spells CASTRGVTGGIVGTQYF. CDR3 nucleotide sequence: TGTGCCAGCACGAGGGGAGTGACGGGGGGCATTGTGGGAACGCAGTATTTT.